This T cell receptor beta chain stems from a study of T cell responses to AZD1222 COVID-19 vaccine. The method was immunoSEQ multiplex PCR; TCRdb's version includes in-frame clones alone and lacks a portion of them. Among roughly 130,000 clones listed, more than 80% were seen once. This CDR3 has 13 residues. Trimming shortened V by 0 bases and J by 7 bases, and 10 bases separated the two germline ends. CDR1 is SGDLS, CDR2 YYNGEE, per germline. This clonotype was sampled from an adult who received the MenACWY meningococcal vaccine as a control. This specimen consisted of peripheral blood, obtained 28 days after the second dose of the MenACWY control vaccine. The chain combines TRBV9 with TRBJ2-5, with unresolved D. CDR3 residues: CASSVDPLGTQYF. As DNA, the CDR3 is TGTGCCAGCAGCGTAGACCCTTTGGGGACCCAGTACTTC.